These 27 T cell receptor beta chains were all obtained from the same sample, sequenced in a study of cytomegalovirus exposure and HLA in healthy donors. The PCR used 60 Vbeta and 13 Jbeta primers. Repertoires were generated with immunoSEQ multiplex PCR, while TCRdb's copy carries only in-frame clones and drops some. The sample carries tens of thousands of clones, about 70% recorded once. Material: PBMCs. Source of these receptors: a man aged 25 to 40 in good health and CMV-seronegative.

This chain links TRBV6-5 with TRBJ2-7; a possible D gene is TRBD1 (6 bases). V lost 6 bases and J 12 bases, leaving 12 bases between the germline ends. The CDR3 loop spans 10 amino acids. Germline CDR1 reads MNHEY; CDR2 reads SVGAGI. The CDR3 DNA sequence: TGTGCCAGCAGGGGGGCCGAACTGTACTTC. As protein: CASRGAELYF.

The rearrangement uses TRBV6-5 and TRBJ2-5, with 7 bases fitting TRBD1. CDR1 MNHEY and CDR2 SVGAGI come from the germline V gene. The CDR3 has 14 amino acids. V lost 6 bases and J lost 0; bases outside the gene matches: 4. The CDR3 DNA reads TGTGCCAGCAGGGGACAGATTCACCAAGAGACCCAGTACTTC. As protein: CASRGQIHQETQYF.

The V gene is TRBV7-9, the J gene TRBJ2-3; the match to TRBD2 covers 10 bases. The length of the CDR3 is 15 residues. CDR1 and CDR2 from the germline V gene are SEHNR and FQNEAQ (reference sequence). V dropped 5 bases and J dropped 1; count of bases not matched to a gene: 3. The CDR3 loop reads CASSRTSGRTDTQYF. CDR3 nucleotides: TGTGCCAGCAGCCGGACTAGCGGACGCACAGATACGCAGTATTTT.

This rearrangement joins TRBV7-9 to TRBJ2-7; 10 bases are shared with TRBD1. This CDR3 has 16 residues. Germline trimming cut 4 bases from V and 5 bases from J; bases unmatched to any gene: 11. The germline CDR1 and CDR2 sequences are SEHNR and FQNEAQ (reference sequence). The CDR3 DNA sequence: TGTGCCAGCAGCTCACCGAGGGGGACAGGGGTCGACGAGCAGTACTTC. Translation: CASSSPRGTGVDEQYF.

V usage is TRBV11-2 and J usage is TRBJ2-5; D is undetermined. Germline V CDR1 and CDR2: SGHAT, FQNNGV. Trimming took off 0 bases at V and 1 base at J, with 18 bases between the two ends. The length of the CDR3 is 18 residues. CDR3 bases: TGTGCCAGCAGCTTAGACCCCCCTCTAGGTCTCCTCCAAGAGACCCAGTACTTC. Translated, it gives CASSLDPPLGLLQETQYF.

This clone appeared once. The DNA for the CDR3 is TGTGCCAGCAGTTACTCGACAGGGGAGCATTACGAGCAGTACGTC. Protein product: CASSYSTGEHYEQYV. This chain links TRBV6-5 with TRBJ2-7, with 8 bases fitting TRBD1. The CDR3 spans 15 residues. Trimming took 0 bases from V and 4 from J; bases not matched to a gene: 5. Germline CDR1 is MNHEY and CDR2 is SVGAGI.

This clone appeared a few times. V and J are TRBV13 and TRBJ2-2; no definite D call. V was pared by 2 bases and J by 5 bases, with 6 bases between. CDR1 and CDR2 (germline): PRHDT, FYEKMQ (reference sequence). The CDR3 runs 13 residues. CDR3 region: CASSLPGTGELFF. CDR3 DNA: TGTGCCAGCAGCTTACCGGGTACCGGGGAGCTGTTTTTT.

This rearrangement joins TRBV5-1 to TRBJ2-2, with D possibly being TRBD2 (6 bases). Germline values: CDR1 SGHRS, CDR2 YFSETQ. V was clipped by 9 bases and J by 6 bases, with 21 bases between them. The CDR3 has 15 amino acids. This chain's CDR3 is CATGRDEISSGELFF. CDR3 coding DNA: TGCGCCACCGGGCGGGACGAGATTTCGTCCGGGGAGCTGTTTTTT.

This clone was detected a few times. V is TRBV10-3 and J is TRBJ1-3; 7 bases fit TRBD1. The J segment lost 3 bases and the V segment lost 0 bases, leaving 11 bases of the junction unmatched. Per germline, CDR1 ENHRY and CDR2 SYGVKD. This CDR3 spans 18 amino acids. In DNA form, the CDR3 reads TGTGCCATCAGTGAGTCCGGAGGACAGGATGGGATTGGAAACACCATATATTTT. This encodes CAISESGGQDGIGNTIYF.

This chain's CDR3 is CASSRGGSGTDTQYF. CDR3 nucleotide sequence: TGTGCCAGCAGCCGGGGCGGGAGCGGTACAGATACGCAGTATTTT. The V gene is TRBV5-4, the J gene TRBJ2-3; 7 bases fit TRBD2. Trimming took 4 bases from V and 3 from J; bases not matched to a gene: 8. The CDR3 covers 15 residues. Per germline, CDR1 SGHNT and CDR2 YYREEE (reference sequence).

This clone was seen more than once but under ten times. The rearrangement joins TRBV6-4 to TRBJ2-2; 8 nucleotides match TRBD1. V dropped 4 bases and J dropped 3; count of bases not matched to a gene: 4. CDR3 length equals 15 residues. CDR1 and CDR2 from the germline V gene are MRHNA and SNTAGT. CDR3 in DNA: TGTGCCAGCAGTGCCACAGGGGGTGACACCGGGGAGCTGTTTTTT. Its protein is CASSATGGDTGELFF.

V and J are TRBV7-9 and TRBJ1-3; D might be TRBD1 (5 bases). The CDR3 sequence is 17 residues long. Trimming left V 3 bases short and J 0 bases short, with 15 bases between. The V gene's germline CDR1 is SEHNR and CDR2 FQNEAQ (reference sequence). CDR3 sequence (DNA): TGTGCCAGCAGCTTTGGGGCGGGGCCCTACTCTGGAAACACCATATATTTT. Translating gives CASSFGAGPYSGNTIYF.

This clone was seen a few times. The J gene is TRBJ2-1, the V gene TRBV14; 10 bases line up with TRBD1. With 0 bases clipped from V and 6 bases from J, the junction kept 5 bases outside the gene matches. Germline V gives CDR1 SGHDN, CDR2 FVKESK. The CDR3 is 16 amino acids. The CDR3 loop reads CASSQEGGQGINEQFF. The CDR3 coding sequence is TGTGCCAGCAGCCAAGAGGGGGGACAGGGGATCAATGAGCAGTTCTTC. Complete variable domain (other parts from reference TRBV14 and TRBJ2-1): EAGVTQFPSHSVIEKGQTVTLRCDPISGHDNLYWYRRVMGKEIKFLLHFVKESKQDESGMPNNRFLAERTGGTYSTLKVQPAELEDSGVYFCASSQEGGQGINEQFFGPGTRLTVL.

In its sample, this clone was seen a few times. CDR3 amino acids: CASSKDGVCQPQHF. For the CDR3, the DNA is TGTGCCAGCAGCAAAGACGGGGTCTGCCAGCCCCAGCATTTT. The V gene is TRBV21-1, the J gene TRBJ1-5. TRBV21-1 is a pseudogene segment. The CDR3 contains 14 residues.

J is TRBJ1-1 and V is TRBV5-1; D remains unclear. Trimming stripped 0 bases from V and 7 bases from J, with 16 bases between. The CDR3 sequence is 15 residues long. Germline CDR1 and CDR2: SGHRS and YFSETQ. CDR3 nucleotide sequence: TGCGCCAGCAGCTTGGGTGGCGGGGAAAAGAATGAAGCTTTCTTT. The encoded protein is CASSLGGGEKNEAFF.

V and J are TRBV13 and TRBJ2-5; a weak D match, TRBD2 (5 bases). Germline V gives CDR1 PRHDT, CDR2 FYEKMQ (reference sequence). Deletions cut 4 bases from V and 2 bases from J, with 8 bases between. There are 13 residues in the CDR3. This CDR3 is CASSSRLQETQYF. The CDR3 DNA sequence: TGTGCCAGCAGCTCCCGACTACAAGAGACCCAGTACTTC.

The chain couples TRBV2 to TRBJ2-5; the D is unclear. The CDR3 totals 13 residues. Germline assignment: CDR1 SNHLY and CDR2 FYNNEI. Trimming took 4 bases from V and 1 from J, leaving 7 bases between them. CDR3 coding DNA: TGTGCCAGCAGTGGTAGCAGCCAAGAGACCCAGTACTTC. It yields the protein CASSGSSQETQYF.

The V gene is TRBV4-2, the J gene TRBJ2-5; 10 positions agree with TRBD2. The germline V gene encodes CDR1 LGHNA and CDR2 YNFKEQ. This CDR3 contains 15 residues. Trimming took 4 bases from V and 5 from J; bases not matched to a gene: 7. The CDR3 nucleotides read TGTGCCAGCAGCCGCCTAGCGGGAGATCTCGAGACCCAGTACTTC. Its protein product is CASSRLAGDLETQYF.

The rearrangement joins TRBV27 to TRBJ1-4, with TRBD1 matching 9 bases. CDR1 MNHEY and CDR2 SMNVEV come from the germline V gene (reference sequence). The CDR3 loop spans 15 amino acids. Germline trimming cut 5 bases from V and 7 bases from J; bases unmatched to any gene: 8. DNA of the CDR3: TGTGCCAGCAGTCCCAGCGGACAGGGGTTTGAAAAACTGTTTTTT. It specifies CASSPSGQGFEKLFF.

The chain joins TRBV27 to TRBJ1-3; D perhaps matches TRBD1 (5 bases). Germline V gene lookup returns CDR1 MNHEY and CDR2 SMNVEV (reference sequence). The V end lost 3 bases, the J end lost 4 bases, and 13 bases lay between the germline ends. The CDR3 runs to 15 residues. The chain's CDR3 is CASSFRGGAGNTIYF. CDR3 nucleotide sequence: TGTGCCAGCAGTTTTCGGGGAGGGGCAGGAAACACCATATATTTT.

This chain links TRBV2 with TRBJ2-1; 13 positions match TRBD2. Germline V CDR1 and CDR2: SNHLY, FYNNEI. The CDR3 has 14 amino acids. V was clipped by 8 bases and J by 8 bases; unmatched bases: 6. The CDR3 loop is CASGLAGVYDEQFF. Here the CDR3 DNA reads TGTGCCAGCGGACTAGCGGGAGTTTATGATGAGCAGTTCTTC.

This clone is a singleton in its sample. This sequence joins TRBV23-1 and TRBJ2-7, with 7 bases aligning to TRBD1. TRBV23-1 is annotated as an ORF whose role is uncertain. The CDR3 contains 14 residues. V dropped 6 bases and J dropped 3; count of bases not matched to a gene: 8. The CDR3: CASRELTGDYEQYF. The CDR3 nucleotides are TGCGCCAGCAGGGAACTAACAGGGGACTACGAGCAGTACTTC.

This chain links TRBV30 with TRBJ2-3, with 7 bases that match TRBD2. The germline gives CDR1 GTSNPN, CDR2 SVGIG (reference sequence). Trimming at V came to 0 bases and at J to 6 bases, leaving 6 bases not matched to a gene. The CDR3 extends over 14 amino acids. CDR3 amino acids: CAWSVGLGADTQYF. The CDR3 bases are TGTGCCTGGAGTGTTGGACTAGGAGCGGATACGCAGTATTTT.

The chain employs TRBV10-1 and TRBJ2-7; 10 bases match TRBD2. V was pared by 5 bases and J by 4 bases, with 8 bases of the junction left unmatched. CDR3 length equals 15 residues. CDR1 is WNHNN, CDR2 SYGVQD, per germline (reference sequence). The CDR3 region is CASSRTSGGGYEQYF. The CDR3 DNA is TGCGCCAGCAGTCGGACTAGCGGAGGGGGATACGAGCAGTACTTC.

This clone is labeled medium-sized. The V gene is TRBV10-2, the J gene TRBJ2-7; TRBD2 is a possible D gene (6 bases). CDR3 length: 16 residues. Germline V gives CDR1 WSHSY, CDR2 SAAADI. With 8 bases removed from V and 0 bases from J, the gap between germline ends came to 20 bases. The CDR3 sequence is CASLQVSGQNSYEQYF. In DNA form, the CDR3 reads TGCGCCAGCCTGCAAGTGAGCGGGCAGAACTCCTACGAGCAGTACTTC.

The V gene is TRBV30, the J gene TRBJ2-1; 11 bases are shared with TRBD2. The V gene end was trimmed by 1 base and the J gene end by 5 bases; junction bases not matched to a gene: 10. From germline, CDR1 is GTSNPN and CDR2 SVGIG (reference sequence). This CDR3 is 17 amino acids long. DNA of the CDR3: TGTGCCTGGAGTGACCCGGGACTAGCGGCGAAGCACAATGAGCAGTTCTTC. It is translated as CAWSDPGLAAKHNEQFF.

This clone was picked up a small number of times. The J gene is TRBJ2-7, the V gene TRBV4-2; possible D gene TRBD1, 6 bases. There are 16 residues in the CDR3. Germline CDR1 and CDR2: LGHNA and YNFKEQ. V was trimmed by 0 bases and J by 2 bases, leaving 14 bases between them. CDR3 region: CASSQEGWTAAYEQYF. The CDR3 DNA reads TGTGCCAGCAGCCAAGAAGGGTGGACAGCAGCCTACGAGCAGTACTTC.